This T cell receptor beta chain was recorded in a study of regulatory T cells in long-lasting Graves disease. The germline V gene encodes CDR1 SGHRS and CDR2 YFSETQ. The ends lost 4 bases at V and 12 bases at J; junction bases unmatched: 9. The CDR3 totals 13 residues. The sample holds many counts of this clonotype. Building of the TCR beta libraries involved iRepertoire HTBI primers and Arm-PCR of CDR3 regions. TCRdb re-derived calls from the multiplex PCR reads in MiXCR, one entry per CDR3 protein. This sample has 300,000 to 400,000 distinct CDR3 sequences, with approximately 15% found just once. Documented time point: newly diagnosed GD, antithyroid drugs for less than 3 months. PBMC RNA served as the TCR library source. The same sample was also used in a study of T cells in Graves' hyperthyroidism and ophthalmopathy.

The sequence was obtained from a man aged 35 to 55 with Graves disease. This specimen was peripheral blood mononuclear cells (PBMCs), taken at new diagnosis, from a patient treated with antithyroid drugs. The chain has TRBV5-1 and TRBJ1-1; 10 nucleotides line up with TRBD1. This CDR3 reads CASSPTGGAVTFF. CDR3 DNA: TGCGCCAGCAGCCCGACAGGGGGCGCGGTAACTTTCTTT.